Reported below is one T cell receptor beta chain. The antigen is unknown. This sample is drawn from a study of blood T cells in healthy people across ages. Study-wide points: More naive CD4+ cells and higher diversity were found in long-lived than in aged donors. Investigators viewed diversity estimates from one million T cells as underestimates, the study reported. Older age went with lower TCR beta diversity per million T cells, in a roughly linear way.

Total RNA, at least 6 micrograms per sample, came from PBMCs. Primed by a sample-barcoded 5' primer and a J-beta primer mix, a second PCR proceeded for about 7 to 11 cycles. One entry per CDR3 protein, called by TCRdb with MiXCR from the 5' RACE reads. Of a few hundred thousand distinct CDR3 sequences in the sample, 25% to 30% were seen once. The CDR3 is 14 amino acids. Germline V lookup: CDR1 SEHNR, CDR2 FQNEAQ (reference sequence). The V gene lost 5 bases and the J gene lost 11 bases, with 21 bases spanning the gap. The sample taken for sequencing was blood. The rearrangement uses TRBV7-9 and TRBJ1-1, with D possibly being TRBD1 (6 bases). This TCR derives from a woman in her 70s in good health. CDR3: CASSQTNRAGGAFF. In DNA form, the CDR3 reads TGTGCCAGCAGCCAGACTAACAGGGCGGGTGGGGCTTTCTTT.